These T cell receptor beta chains were read from a single sample in a study of blood T cell repertoires in COVID-19. Measured with immunoSEQ multiplex PCR; TCRdb has only the in-frame clones, and not every one. The sample lists more than 95,000 clones, roughly four fifths occurring once. Material: peripheral blood. Receptors originate from a man in his 60s with acute or convalescent COVID-19. Each CDR3 is given with its conserved first and last residue. A D gene is named only where the DNA matches it firmly. A row's size may be missing; if present it is once, few, many or a size class.

>NA|TRBV5-4|TRBJ2-3|NA
CASGAGTSTDTQYF
TGTGCCAGCGGGGCAGGTACTAGCACAGATACGCAGTATTTT
>TRBD2|TRBV7-2|TRBJ2-7|NA
CASSPAPGLLKKISYEQYF
TGTGCCAGCAGCCCAGCCCCGGGACTACTAAAAAAAATCTCCTACGAGCAGTACTTC
>TRBD2|TRBV6-2/TRBV6-3|TRBJ2-1|few
CASSSGTSDVEEQFF
TGTGCCAGCAGTTCCGGGACTAGCGATGTCGAGGAGCAGTTCTTC
>TRBD2|TRBV27|TRBJ2-7|NA
CASSPSSGSYSYEQYF
TGTGCCAGCAGTCCCTCTAGCGGGAGTTACTCCTACGAGCAGTACTTC
>NA|TRBV5-1|TRBJ1-6|NA
CASSLAVAGAISPLHF
TGCGCCAGCAGCTTGGCCGTGGCAGGGGCTATTTCACCCCTCCACTTT
>NA|TRBV15|TRBJ2-1|NA
CATSRGWGSGGGHEQFF
TGTGCCACCAGCAGGGGATGGGGTAGCGGCGGTGGCCATGAGCAGTTCTTC
>TRBD1|TRBV10-3|TRBJ1-2|NA
CAISPTGVNGYTF
TGTGCCATCAGTCCCACAGGGGTGAATGGCTACACCTTC
>NA|TRBV3-1/TRBV3-2|TRBJ1-2|few
CASSQEGARANYGYTF
TGTGCCAGCAGCCAAGAAGGGGCACGGGCAAACTATGGCTACACCTTC
>NA|TRBV7-2|TRBJ1-2|NA
CASMREEGYTF
TGTGCCAGCATGAGGGAGGAGGGCTACACCTTC
>NA|TRBV28|TRBJ2-7|NA
CASRTSRIYEQYF
TGTGCCAGCCGAACTAGCAGAATATACGAGCAGTACTTC
>TRBD1|TRBV7-9|TRBJ1-2|NA
CASSGGTRQGSIGVYGYTF
TGTGCCAGCAGCGGTGGGACCCGACAGGGATCGATCGGGGTCTATGGCTACACCTTC
>TRBD2|TRBV7-3|TRBJ2-1|NA
CASSRTYSGRANEQFF
TGTGCCAGCAGCCGTACTTATAGCGGGAGGGCGAATGAGCAGTTCTTC
>TRBD2|TRBV9|TRBJ2-1|NA
CASSVASGRASYNEQFF
TGTGCCAGCAGCGTAGCTAGCGGGAGGGCCTCCTACAATGAGCAGTTCTTC
>NA|TRBV5-1|TRBJ2-5|NA
CASSFSQGNQETQYF
TGCGCCAGCAGCTTTTCACAGGGTAACCAAGAGACCCAGTACTTC
>NA|TRBV11-2|TRBJ1-1|NA
CASSDEKGMNTEAFF
TGTGCCAGCAGCGACGAGAAGGGGATGAACACTGAAGCTTTCTTT